These T cell receptor beta chains were read from a single sample in a study of T cells after yellow fever vaccination. TCRdb re-analysed the 5' RACE reads in MiXCR, keeping a single row per CDR3 protein. The data contain approximately 300,000 distinct CDR3 sequences, roughly 7% of them singletons. This specimen consisted of PBMCs, obtained around 45 days after the first yellow fever vaccination. These receptors all come from a man between 18 and 29 years old who received the YFV17D yellow fever vaccine. The CDR3 runs from the conserved cysteine through the conserved F or W. A D gene is named only where the DNA matches it firmly. For some rows the clone size is stated as once, few or many, or as a class when expanded; others skip it.

TRBV5-4	many	TRBJ2-5	TRBD2	TGTGCCAGCAGCGCTAGCGGGGGGGGGCTACAAGAGACCCAGTACTTC	CASSASGGGLQETQYF
TRBV29-1	many	TRBJ1-5	TRBD1	TGCAGCGTTTCAACACAGGGGGGTCCCAATCAGCCCCAGCATTTT	CSVSTQGGPNQPQHF
TRBV6-1	NA	TRBJ1-6	NA	TGTGCCAGCAGTGGGACCACGGCGGGAGATTCACCCCTCCACTTT	CASSGTTAGDSPLHF
TRBV6-2/TRBV6-3	many	TRBJ1-4	NA	TGTGCCAGCACCCAAGCTACGGCAACTAATGAAAAACTGTTTTTT	CASTQATATNEKLFF
TRBV7-2	few	TRBJ2-2	NA	TGTGCCAGCAGCTTAAACAATCCGGGGTCCCCCGGGGAGCTGTTTTTT	CASSLNNPGSPGELFF
TRBV30	many	TRBJ2-5	TRBD1	TGTGCCTGGAGTCACCCGACAGGGCAAGAGACCCAGTACTTC	CAWSHPTGQETQYF
TRBV19	few	TRBJ1-2	NA	TGTGCCAGTAGTATCTACAGGGAGGTTAATGATGGCTACACCTTC	CASSIYREVNDGYTF
TRBV20-1	NA	TRBJ2-7	NA	TGCAGTGCTAGCTCCCTCCAGTTTTACGAGCAGTACTTC	CSASSLQFYEQYF
TRBV20-1	few	TRBJ2-7	TRBD1	TGCAGTGCGATAGACAGGGGCTTCTACGAGCAGTACTTC	CSAIDRGFYEQYF
TRBV18	many	TRBJ2-3	NA	TGTGCCAGCTCACCACCCGCCAGGGCAGATACGCAGTATTTT	CASSPPARADTQYF
TRBV12-3/TRBV12-4	many	TRBJ2-6	NA	TGTGCCAGCAGTTTAGCCTCTGGGGCCAACGTCCTGACTTTC	CASSLASGANVLTF
TRBV27	NA	TRBJ2-2	NA	TGTGCCAGCAGTTCGGGACCACTCACCGGGGAGCTGTTTTTT	CASSSGPLTGELFF
TRBV5-1	NA	TRBJ1-2	TRBD1	TGCGCCAGCAGCTTGGACCAGGGGGCGGTTGGCTACACCTTC	CASSLDQGAVGYTF
TRBV6-2/TRBV6-3	many	TRBJ2-7	TRBD1	TGTGCCAGCAGTTTCCCGGGACAGGGGATGGGCTCCTACGAGCAGTACTTC	CASSFPGQGMGSYEQYF
TRBV7-3	few	TRBJ2-7	TRBD1	TGTGCCAGCAGCTTAGGGGCAGGGGGTACCTACGAGCAGTACTTC	CASSLGAGGTYEQYF
TRBV5-6	few	TRBJ1-2	TRBD1	TGTGCCAGCAGCTTGGAGTGGGACAGGGGGAACCCTAACTATGGCTACACCTTC	CASSLEWDRGNPNYGYTF
TRBV7-2	NA	TRBJ2-4	NA	TGTGCCAGCAGCTCCCGGGCCGAAAACATTCAGTACTTC	CASSSRAENIQYF
TRBV20-1	NA	TRBJ1-1	NA	TGCAGTGCCGGGACACCTTACACTGAAGCTTTCTTT	CSAGTPYTEAFF
TRBV5-1	few	TRBJ2-7	TRBD2	TGCGCCAGCAGCTGGACTAGCGGGGATCTCTACGAGCAGTACTTC	CASSWTSGDLYEQYF
TRBV7-6	few	TRBJ2-7	TRBD1	TGTGCCAGCAGCTCCGGGACAGGAACCTACGAGCAGTACTTC	CASSSGTGTYEQYF
TRBV27	NA	TRBJ2-3	NA	TGTGCCAGCAGTTTGTTGACGGGGCCCCCCACAGATACGCAGTATTTT	CASSLLTGPPTDTQYF
TRBV5-1	few	TRBJ2-2	TRBD1	TGCGCCAGCAGCCGGCGGTCCGGGACAGGACGCACCGGGGAGCTGTTTTTT	CASSRRSGTGRTGELFF